What follows is one TCR beta chain and its context. Its specificity is unknown. Germline V gives CDR1 MNHEY, CDR2 SVGEGT. The CDR3 totals 14 residues. Trimming removed 6 bases at V and 3 bases at J, with 12 bases between. This entry belongs to a study of human T cells and chemical hapten exposure. The sample's time point: patch test 1, 2 weeks after DPC sensitization. This sample's treatment: therapeutic diphenylcyclopropenone sensitization with weekly scalp DPC. Study results and caveats: No change in TCRs above 1 in 1000 frequency was produced by DPC sensitization.

TCRdb ran MiXCR on the RACE reads and lists one entry per CDR3 protein. The sample has around 69,000 distinct CDR3 sequences; 9.8% are singletons. The sequence derives from a woman aged 40 to 50 with alopecia areata. Some clones in this sample may be carry-over from other donors' samples. Source: whole blood, taken in connection with sensitization to the hapten diphenylcyclopropenone (DPC). The chain has TRBV6-2 or TRBV6-3 and TRBJ1-5; D is unclear. The CDR3 region has the DNA TGTGCCAGCAGCCTAGCTAGTTACAATCAGCCCCAGCATTTT. Residues: CASSLASYNQPQHF.